These T cell receptor beta chains were read from a single sample in a study of blood T cells in healthy people across ages. TCRdb independently ran MiXCR on the 5' RACE reads; one entry per CDR3 protein. The sample lists about 1,500,000 distinct CDR3 sequences, roughly 27% occurring once. The material sequenced was blood. These receptors originate from a woman aged 25 to 45 in good health. Both conserved end residues are part of each CDR3. The D gene is left open where the match is weak. Not all rows give a size; the values are once, few, many and, for expanded clones, a class.

TRBJ2-7 TRBV5-6 - - CASSGGGGIVTYEQYF TGTGCCAGCAGCGGGGGAGGCGGGATTGTTACCTACGAGCAGTACTTC
TRBJ1-5 TRBV28 TRBD1 few CASSAGGWGPQHF TGTGCCAGCAGTGCAGGGGGATGGGGGCCCCAGCATTTT
TRBJ2-5 TRBV5-4 TRBD2 - CASSFSQGGLRRMQEIQYF TGTGCCAGCAGCTTCTCCCAGGGAGGGCTTCGGCGGATGCAAGAGATCCAGTACTTC
TRBJ2-3 TRBV7-3 TRBD2 few CASSSGLARTDTQYF TGTGCCAGCAGCTCCGGACTAGCGCGGACAGATACGCAGTATTTT
TRBJ2-5 TRBV6-5 - - CASSYRWGEQYF TGTGCCAGCAGTTACCGCTGGGGGGAGCAGTACTTC
TRBJ2-5 TRBV20-1 - - CSARAPDIETQYF TGCAGTGCCAGGGCCCCCGACATAGAGACCCAGTACTTC
TRBJ1-5 TRBV5-1 TRBD1 - CASSPGTGMRGNQPQHF TGCGCCAGCAGCCCCGGGACAGGGATGAGAGGCAATCAGCCCCAGCATTTT
TRBJ2-1 TRBV11-1 TRBD2 - CASSSNPSSGGIGGQFF TGTGCCAGCAGCTCGAACCCCTCTAGCGGGGGGATAGGGGGGCAGTTCTTC
TRBJ1-2 TRBV4-1 TRBD1 - CASSQRGQGQHLADGYTF TGCGCCAGCAGCCAAAGAGGACAGGGACAGCACCTAGCGGATGGCTACACCTTC
TRBJ2-7 TRBV28 - few CASSRNRVSSYEQYF TGTGCCAGCAGTCGGAACAGGGTTAGCTCCTACGAGCAGTACTTC
TRBJ2-4 TRBV5-1 - - CASSLVGSTTTGPLNIQYF TGCGCCAGCAGCTTGGTAGGGTCCACAACTACGGGACCGTTAAACATTCAGTACTTC
TRBJ2-7 TRBV12-3/TRBV12-4 TRBD1 few CASSSGTGGSGQYF TGTGCCAGCAGCTCCGGGACAGGGGGCTCCGGGCAGTACTTC
TRBJ2-7 TRBV18 - - CAGSALDAGEQYF TGTGCCGGCTCAGCACTAGACGCAGGCGAGCAGTACTTC
TRBJ1-4 TRBV5-1 - - CASAPVSGEKLFF TGCGCCAGCGCGCCGGTCAGCGGCGAAAAACTGTTTTTT
TRBJ2-7 TRBV2 - - CASKIDGPYEQYF TGTGCCAGCAAAATCGACGGACCCTACGAGCAGTACTTC
TRBJ1-1 TRBV4-1 TRBD1 few CASSQDRDRRAEAFF TGCGCCAGCAGCCAAGATCGGGACAGAAGGGCTGAAGCTTTCTTT
TRBJ1-2 TRBV28 TRBD1 many CASTQIRTGGMRFYGYTF TGTGCCAGCACCCAAATACGGACAGGGGGGATGAGGTTCTATGGCTACACCTTC
TRBJ2-1 TRBV5-1 - few CASSSQGIHNEQFF TGCGCCAGCAGCTCTCAGGGGATCCACAATGAGCAGTTCTTC
TRBJ2-2 TRBV29-1 - few CSVSKNTGELFF TGCAGCGTAAGCAAAAACACCGGGGAGCTGTTTTTT
TRBJ1-2 TRBV7-2 - few CASRQINMGISAGYTF TGCGCCAGCAGACAAATCAATATGGGGATTTCCGCTGGCTACACCTTC
TRBJ1-2 TRBV7-8 - - CVSSSSVGAIYGYTF TGCGTCAGCAGCTCATCCGTGGGGGCCATCTATGGCTACACCTTC
TRBJ1-2 TRBV4-3 - many CASSQGRDAGYNYGYTF TGCGCCAGCAGCCAAGGGAGGGACGCTGGATACAACTATGGCTACACCTTC
TRBJ2-7 TRBV20-1 TRBD2 few CSAQTSGRGEQYF TGCAGTGCCCAGACTAGCGGGAGGGGGGAGCAGTACTTC
TRBJ1-2 TRBV14 - - CASSQDGRNINYGYTF TGTGCCAGCAGCCAAGACGGACGGAATATTAACTATGGCTACACCTTC
TRBJ1-4 TRBV5-1 - - CASSLLQRGEKLFF TGCGCCAGCAGCTTGCTTCAGCGGGGTGAAAAACTGTTTTTT
TRBJ2-1 TRBV9 TRBD2 - CASSVWGSSGSGLYNEQFF TGTGCCAGCAGCGTATGGGGTTCTAGCGGGAGTGGTCTTTACAATGAGCAGTTCTTC
TRBJ2-7 TRBV4-2 TRBD2 - CASSLIAGGPRDEQYF TGTGCCAGCAGCCTTATAGCGGGGGGGCCGAGGGACGAGCAGTACTTC